This T cell receptor beta chain derives from a study of blood T cell repertoires in COVID-19. The table lists this clone with many counts. Germline CDR1 is LNHDA and CDR2 is SQIVND (reference sequence). CDR3 size: 17 residues. J lost 9 bases, V lost 6 bases, and 21 bases had no gene match. The data were produced by immunoSEQ multiplex PCR, yet TCRdb's version contains in-frame clones alone and is incomplete. Of around 87,000 clones in the sample, around 79% were seen once. This TCR was recovered from a woman older than 75 with acute or convalescent COVID-19. This rearrangement joins TRBV19 to TRBJ1-2; 8 nucleotides align to TRBD1. Sample: peripheral blood. The CDR3: CASSILGTGPMAGSYTF. The CDR3 nucleotides read TGTGCCAGTAGCATACTCGGGACAGGCCCGATGGCCGGTAGCTACACCTTC.